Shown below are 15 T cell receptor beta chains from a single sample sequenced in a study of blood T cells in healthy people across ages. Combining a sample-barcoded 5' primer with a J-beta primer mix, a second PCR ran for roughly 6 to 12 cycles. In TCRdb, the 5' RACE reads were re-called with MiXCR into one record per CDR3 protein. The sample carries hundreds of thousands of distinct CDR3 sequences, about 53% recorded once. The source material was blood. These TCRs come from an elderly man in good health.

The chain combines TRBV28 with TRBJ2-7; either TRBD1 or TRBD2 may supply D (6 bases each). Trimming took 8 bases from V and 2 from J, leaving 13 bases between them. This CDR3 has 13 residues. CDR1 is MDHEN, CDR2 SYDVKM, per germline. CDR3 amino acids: CASAEGVPYEQYF. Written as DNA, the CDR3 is TGTGCCAGCGCGGAGGGGGTCCCCTACGAGCAGTACTTC.

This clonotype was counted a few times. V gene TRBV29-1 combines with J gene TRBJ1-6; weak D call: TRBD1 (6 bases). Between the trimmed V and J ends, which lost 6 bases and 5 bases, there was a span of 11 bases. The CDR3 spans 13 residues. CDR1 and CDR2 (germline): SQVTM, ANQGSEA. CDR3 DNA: TGCAGCGTGGCAACAGGGAATAATTCACCCCTCCACTTT. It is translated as CSVATGNNSPLHF.

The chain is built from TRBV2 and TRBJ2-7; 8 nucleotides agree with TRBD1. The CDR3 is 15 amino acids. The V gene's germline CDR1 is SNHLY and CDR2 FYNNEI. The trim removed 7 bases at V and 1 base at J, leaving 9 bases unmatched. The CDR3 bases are TGTGCCAGCACTAAGACAGGGGCGGAATCCTACGAGCAGTACTTC. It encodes CASTKTGAESYEQYF.

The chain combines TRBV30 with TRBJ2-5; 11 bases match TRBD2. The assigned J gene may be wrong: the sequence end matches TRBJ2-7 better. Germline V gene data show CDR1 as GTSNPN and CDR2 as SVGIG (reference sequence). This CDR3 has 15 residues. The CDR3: CAWSKTSGSFPEQYF. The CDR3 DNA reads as TGTGCCTGGAGTAAAACTAGCGGGAGCTTCCCCGAGCAGTACTTC.

CDR3 DNA sequence: TGTGCCAGCGGACTAGCGGGAGGGAACAATGAGCAGTTCTTC. It specifies CASGLAGGNNEQFF. The chain recombines TRBV12-3 or TRBV12-4 with TRBJ2-1; 15 positions agree with TRBD2. Germline trimming cut 8 bases from V and 5 bases from J; bases unmatched to any gene: 1. The CDR3 length is 14 residues.

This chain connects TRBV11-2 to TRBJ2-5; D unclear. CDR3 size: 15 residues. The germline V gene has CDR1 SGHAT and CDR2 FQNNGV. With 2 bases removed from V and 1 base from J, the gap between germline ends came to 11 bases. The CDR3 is CASSLRWAIQETQYF. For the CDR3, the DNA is TGTGCCAGCAGCTTAAGATGGGCGATCCAAGAGACCCAGTACTTC.

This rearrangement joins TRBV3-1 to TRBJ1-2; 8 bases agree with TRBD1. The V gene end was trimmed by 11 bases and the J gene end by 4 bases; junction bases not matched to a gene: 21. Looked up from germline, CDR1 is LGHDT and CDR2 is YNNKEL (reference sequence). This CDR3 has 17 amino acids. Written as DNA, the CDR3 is TGTGCCTGCACCTCTAACTACGACAGGGGAAGGAGCTATGGCTACACCTTC. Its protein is CACTSNYDRGRSYGYTF. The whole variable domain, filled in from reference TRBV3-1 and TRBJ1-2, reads DTAVSQTPKYLVTQMGNDKSIKCEQNLGHDTMYWYKQDSKKFLKIMFSYNNKELIINETVPNRFSPKSPDKAHLNLHINSLELGDSAVYFCACTSNYDRGRSYGYTFGSGTRLTVV.

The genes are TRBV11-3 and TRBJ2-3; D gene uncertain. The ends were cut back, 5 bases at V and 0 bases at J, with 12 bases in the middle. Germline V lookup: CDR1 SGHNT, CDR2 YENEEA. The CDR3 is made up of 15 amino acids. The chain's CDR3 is CASSLQGWSTDTQYF. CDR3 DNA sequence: TGTGCCAGCAGCCTCCAAGGGTGGAGCACAGATACGCAGTATTTT.

The DNA for the CDR3 is TGTGCCACCAGTGGAGGGGGAGTCACCGGGGAGCTGTTTTTT. Protein product: CATSGGGVTGELFF. The chain joins TRBV24-1 to TRBJ2-2, with TRBD1 as a possible D gene (6 bases). Trimming stripped 5 bases from V and 4 bases from J, with 10 bases between. The CDR3 contains 14 residues. The germline V gene encodes CDR1 KGHDR and CDR2 SFDVKD.

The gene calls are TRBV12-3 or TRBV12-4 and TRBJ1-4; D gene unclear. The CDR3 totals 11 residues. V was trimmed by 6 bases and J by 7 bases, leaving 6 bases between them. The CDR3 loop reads CASSSGEKLFF. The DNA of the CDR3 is TGTGCCAGCAGCTCGGGTGAAAAACTGTTTTTT.

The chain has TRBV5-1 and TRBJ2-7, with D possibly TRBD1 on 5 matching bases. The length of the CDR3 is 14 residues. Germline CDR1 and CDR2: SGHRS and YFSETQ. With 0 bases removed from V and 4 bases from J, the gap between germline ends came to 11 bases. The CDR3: CASSLAPGLYEQYF. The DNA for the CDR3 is TGCGCCAGCAGCTTGGCGCCAGGGCTATACGAGCAGTACTTC.

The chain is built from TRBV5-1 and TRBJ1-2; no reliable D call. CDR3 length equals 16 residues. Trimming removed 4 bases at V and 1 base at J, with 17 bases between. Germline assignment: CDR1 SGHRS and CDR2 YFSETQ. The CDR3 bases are TGCGCCAGCAGCCAGAATGGGCAACCTTTTAACTATGGCTACACCTTC. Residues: CASSQNGQPFNYGYTF.

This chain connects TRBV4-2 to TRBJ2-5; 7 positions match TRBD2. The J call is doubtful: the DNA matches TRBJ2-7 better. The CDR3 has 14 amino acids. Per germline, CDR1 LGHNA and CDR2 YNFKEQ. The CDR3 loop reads CASSQGGTFYEQYF. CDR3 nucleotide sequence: TGTGCCAGCAGCCAGGGAGGGACGTTTTACGAGCAGTACTTC.

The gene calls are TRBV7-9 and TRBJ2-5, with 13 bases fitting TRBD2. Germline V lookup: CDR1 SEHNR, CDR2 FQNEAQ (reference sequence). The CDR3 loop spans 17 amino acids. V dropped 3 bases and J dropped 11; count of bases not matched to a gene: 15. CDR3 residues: CASSFGTSGMWSNEQYF. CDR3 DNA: TGTGCCAGCAGCTTCGGGACTAGCGGGATGTGGTCCAATGAGCAGTACTTC.

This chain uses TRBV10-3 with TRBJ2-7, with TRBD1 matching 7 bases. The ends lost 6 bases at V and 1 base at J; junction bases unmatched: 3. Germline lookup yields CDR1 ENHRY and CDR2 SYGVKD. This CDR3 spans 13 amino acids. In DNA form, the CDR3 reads TGTGCCATCAGCGGGGACAGTTCCTACGAGCAGTACTTC. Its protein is CAISGDSSYEQYF.